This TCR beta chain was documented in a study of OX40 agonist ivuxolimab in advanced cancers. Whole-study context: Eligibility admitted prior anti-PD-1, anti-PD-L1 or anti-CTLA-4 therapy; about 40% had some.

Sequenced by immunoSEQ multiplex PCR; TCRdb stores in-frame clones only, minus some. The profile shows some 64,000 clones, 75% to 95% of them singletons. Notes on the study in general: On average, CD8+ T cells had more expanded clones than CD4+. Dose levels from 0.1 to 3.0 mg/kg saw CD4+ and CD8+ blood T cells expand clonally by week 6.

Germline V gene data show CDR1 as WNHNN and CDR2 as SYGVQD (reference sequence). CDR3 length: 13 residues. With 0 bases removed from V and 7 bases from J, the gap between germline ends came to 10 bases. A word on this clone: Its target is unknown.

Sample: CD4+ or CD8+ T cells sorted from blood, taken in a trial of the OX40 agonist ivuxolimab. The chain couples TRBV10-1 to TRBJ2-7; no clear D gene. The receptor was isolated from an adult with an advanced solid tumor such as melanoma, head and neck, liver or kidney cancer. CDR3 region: CASSESVRREQYF. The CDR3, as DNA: TGCGCCAGCAGTGAGTCCGTTCGACGGGAGCAGTACTTC.